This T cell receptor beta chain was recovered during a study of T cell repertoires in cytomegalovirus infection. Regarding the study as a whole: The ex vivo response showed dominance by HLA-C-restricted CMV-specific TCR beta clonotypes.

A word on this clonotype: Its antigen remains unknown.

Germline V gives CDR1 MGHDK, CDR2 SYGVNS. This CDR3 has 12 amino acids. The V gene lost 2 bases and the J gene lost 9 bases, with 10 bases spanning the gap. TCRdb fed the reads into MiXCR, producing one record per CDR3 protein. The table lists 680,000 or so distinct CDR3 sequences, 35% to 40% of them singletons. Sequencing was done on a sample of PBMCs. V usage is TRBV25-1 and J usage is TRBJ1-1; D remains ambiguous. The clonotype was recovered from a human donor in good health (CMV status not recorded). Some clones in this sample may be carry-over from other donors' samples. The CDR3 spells CASSEGSGKAFF. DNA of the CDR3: TGTGCCAGCAGTGAAGGGAGTGGGAAAGCTTTCTTT.